This record covers a single TCR beta chain. Its cognate antigen has yet to be identified. No much larger clonotype is one base removed from it; base qualities were not supplied. Counted from cysteine to phenylalanine, this CDR3 has 13 amino acids. Of the read, only the CDR3 DNA is kept; its 39 bases are in frame from base 1. The junction shows trimming of 8 bases on V and 4 bases on J, plus 14 bases between the germline ends. Taken from the germline V gene (reference sequence), the CDR1 and CDR2 loops are LNHNV and YYDKDF. This entry is derived from a study of PD-1 blockade in classical Hodgkin lymphoma (TCRdb year 2020). Notes on the research overall: The study used TCR beta sequencing and CyTOF to define a peripheral blood immune signature of response to PD-1 blockade in classical Hodgkin lymphoma.

The Qiagen DNeasy kit was used to extract genomic DNA both from unsorted PBMCs and from the negatively selected CD4+ and CD8+ fractions. Using primers that anneal to V and J segments, immunoSEQ multiplex PCR amplified the TCR beta CDR3 regions. A synthetic immune receptor repertoire was used to minimize amplification bias, and remaining bias was computationally removed after sequencing. As for the authors' bioinformatics: Custom Python scripts were used to quantify repertoire diversity as the Shannon entropy index. Unsorted, CD4+ and CD8+ repertoires were examined separately, except in combined analyses, for which CD4+ and CD8+ sequences were merged in silico. Sourced from immuneACCESS, this table was stored by TCRdb with only in-frame sequences that have V and J called. A share of the clones is absent; for the studies checked, an unresolved V gene accounts for under half, and the remainder has no known explanation. Clone size and the V and J calls come from that table; the DNA yielded D and trimming. In this sample the table shows approximately 14,000 clones, about 90% of which occur a single time. The ten largest make up around 5% of the sample.

The sample's time point label, in plain terms: newly diagnosed, previously untreated cHL patient sample. Using a Miltenyi CD8+ T cell isolation kit, CD8+ T cells were purified from thawed PBMCs through magnetic negative selection. As a comparison group for the relapsed/refractory trial patients, PBMCs from patients with newly diagnosed, previously untreated classical Hodgkin lymphoma were sequenced. Peripheral blood was collected in 8 mL Vacutainer Cell Preparation Tubes, from which PBMCs were isolated by centrifugation and then cryopreserved. Purified CD4+ and CD8+ fractions were prepared only for cases in which an additional PBMC sample was available. On LS columns in a quadroMACS separator, the magnetically labelled cells were depleted, and the flow-through was collected as the purified fraction. On the study overall, not on this receptor specifically: Newly diagnosed patients were reported to have lower baseline TCR diversity than healthy donors, and relapsed/refractory patients were reported to have lower baseline TCR diversity still. The study was restricted to a single clinical trial cohort, and the causes of repertoire differences, possibly disease activity or prior therapy, were left undefined.

The clonotype was recovered from a human donor with classical Hodgkin lymphoma. The chain is encoded by TRBV15 joined to TRBJ1-1; TRBD1 is perhaps the D gene, given 5 matching bases. Sample: CD8+ T cells from blood. The CDR3 protein sequence reads: CATQVGVGTEAFF. The DNA is as follows: TGTGCCACCCAGGTGGGGGTGGGCACTGAAGCTTTCTTT.